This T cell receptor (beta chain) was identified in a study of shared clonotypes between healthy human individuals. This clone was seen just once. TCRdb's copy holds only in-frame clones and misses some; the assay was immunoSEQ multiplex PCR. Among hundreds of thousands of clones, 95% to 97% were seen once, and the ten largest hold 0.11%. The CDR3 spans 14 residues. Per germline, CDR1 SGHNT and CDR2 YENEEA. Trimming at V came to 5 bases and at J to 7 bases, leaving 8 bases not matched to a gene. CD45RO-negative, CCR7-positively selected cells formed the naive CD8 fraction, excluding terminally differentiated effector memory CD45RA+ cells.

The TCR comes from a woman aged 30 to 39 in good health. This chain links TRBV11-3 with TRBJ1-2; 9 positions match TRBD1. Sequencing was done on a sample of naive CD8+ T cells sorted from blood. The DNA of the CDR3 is TGTGCCAGCAGCCCAGGGACAGGGTGGTGTGGCTACACCTTC. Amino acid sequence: CASSPGTGWCGYTF.